The 6 T cell receptor beta chains below come from one sample, sequenced in a study of cytomegalovirus exposure and HLA in healthy donors. Use of 60 Vbeta and 13 Jbeta primers characterized the PCR. Produced via immunoSEQ multiplex PCR; TCRdb's table is partial and in-frame only. The table includes some 220,000 clones, about 88% detected once. Sequenced: PBMCs. The origin of the receptors is a girl aged 2 to 9 in good health and CMV-seronegative.

The V call is TRBV7-2, the J call TRBJ2-5; D remains unclear. The end of the DNA is better explained by TRBJ2-7, so the J call may be wrong. The CDR3 runs 13 residues. The germline V gene has CDR1 SGHTA and CDR2 FQGNSA. CDR3 protein: CASSLTASYEQYF. The CDR3 DNA reads TGTGCCAGCAGCTTAACTGCTTCCTACGAGCAGTACTTC.

The chain couples TRBV5-1 to TRBJ1-4; 7 bases match TRBD1. Germline loops: CDR1 SGHRS, CDR2 YFSETQ. The V segment lost 6 bases and the J segment 3 bases; nucleotides outside the gene matches: 8. The CDR3 totals 15 residues. The CDR3 is CASTSWGQSNEKLFF. CDR3 nucleotide sequence: TGCGCCAGCACCTCCTGGGGACAGTCTAATGAAAAACTGTTTTTT. The variable domain in full, completed from reference TRBV5-1 and TRBJ1-4, reads KAGVTQTPRYLIKTRGQQVTLSCSPISGHRSVSWYQQTPGQGLQFLFEYFSETQRNKGNFPGRFSGRQFSNSRSEMNVSTLELGDSALYLCASTSWGQSNEKLFFGSGTQLSVL.

This chain links TRBV7-3 with TRBJ2-1, with a possible D match to TRBD1 (5 bases). The CDR3 has 18 amino acids. The germline CDR1 and CDR2 sequences are SGHTA and FQGTGA. The germline V and J ends were trimmed by 3 bases and 3 bases, with 21 bases remaining between them. The CDR3 DNA reads TGTGCCAGCAGCTTCCTTGGGGAAAGGGGTACGGGCTACAATGAGCAGTTCTTC. Encoded protein: CASSFLGERGTGYNEQFF. The full variable domain, completed using reference TRBV7-3 and TRBJ2-1, is GAGVSQTPSNKVTEKGKYVELRCDPISGHTALYWYRQSLGQGPEFLIYFQGTGAADDSGLPNDRFFAVRPEGSVSTLKIQRTERGDSAVYLCASSFLGERGTGYNEQFFGPGTRLTVL.

This chain joins TRBV4-1 and TRBJ1-5, with D unresolved. This CDR3 is built from 13 residues. V lost 1 base and J lost 4, with 5 bases in between. Germline loops: CDR1 MGHRA, CDR2 YSYEKL. DNA of the CDR3: TGCGCCAGCAGCCAAGCAGAAAATCAGCCCCAGCATTTT. Protein: CASSQAENQPQHF.

The chain recombines TRBV7-9 with TRBJ2-7; possible D gene TRBD2, 6 bases. The CDR3 consists of 16 residues. V lost 4 bases, J lost 0 bases, and 16 bases lay in between. In germline, CDR1 is SEHNR, CDR2 FQNEAQ (reference sequence). DNA of the CDR3: TGTGCCAGCAGCTCTTATACCAGACTAGACTCCTACGAGCAGTACTTC. As protein: CASSSYTRLDSYEQYF.

The CDR3 loop reads CAWSWGGTEAFF. The CDR3 DNA follows: TGTGCCTGGAGTTGGGGAGGCACTGAAGCTTTCTTT. The chain combines TRBV30 with TRBJ1-1; D remains unclear. Trimming took off 2 bases at V and 4 bases at J, with 8 bases between the two ends. Germline assignment: CDR1 GTSNPN and CDR2 SVGIG (reference sequence). CDR3 length: 12 residues.